This T cell receptor beta chain was retrieved from a study of blood T cell repertoires in COVID-19. Study-wide context: The United States, Italy and Spain supplied acute and convalescent COVID-19 samples. PBMCs, B-cell-depleted T cells, or T cells provided the cDNA or gDNA that made up the material.

Trimming stripped 4 bases from V and 0 bases from J, with 12 bases between. This CDR3 is built from 16 residues. Germline V gene data show CDR1 as SEHNR and CDR2 as FQNEAQ (reference sequence). This clone was counted once. Authors' processing steps: Estimated nucleated cell counts came from reference gene primer amplification. TCRdb's copy holds only in-frame clones and misses some; the assay was immunoSEQ multiplex PCR. That table supplies the V and J calls and clone size; D and trimming were determined from the DNA. The table records around 180,000 clones, about 85% of them present only once. The receptor was derived from a woman aged 25 to 39 with active or convalescent COVID-19. This chain links TRBV7-9 with TRBJ1-4; D gene ambiguous. Sequencing input: peripheral blood. CDR3 region: CASSSGGRATNEKLFF. DNA of the CDR3: TGTGCCAGCAGCTCTGGCGGGAGGGCAACTAATGAAAAACTGTTTTTT.